This T cell receptor beta chain was documented in a study of CD8+ T cells in alopecia areata. As for the study in general: The duration of tofacitinib was 6 to 18 months, with 6 months off drug afterward. Broader study findings: Normal scalp showed lower clonality than lesional scalp, especially alopecia totalis/universalis.

Extracted RNA was reverse transcribed, and the resulting cDNA served as sequencing template. The protocol was immunoSEQ multiplex PCR, while the TCRdb copy is restricted to in-frame clones and leaves out a portion. The sample carries over 95,000 clones, 56% recorded once. Of note for this clone: Its target is unknown.

Treatment given: oral pan-JAK inhibitor, 5-10 mg twice daily. The CDR3 is 14 amino acids. CDR1 is GTSNPN, CDR2 SVGIG, per germline (reference sequence). V lost 3 bases and J lost 6, with 15 bases in between. This chain links TRBV30 with TRBJ1-5; perhaps TRBD1 as D (6 bases). Specimen: CD4+ T cells sorted from blood, collected at week 24, from a patient treated with tofacitinib. The TCR comes from a human donor with alopecia areata. This CDR3 reads CAWSRTGGGQPQHF. The CDR3 nucleotides are TGTGCCTGGAGCCGTACGGGAGGGGGTCAGCCCCAGCATTTT.